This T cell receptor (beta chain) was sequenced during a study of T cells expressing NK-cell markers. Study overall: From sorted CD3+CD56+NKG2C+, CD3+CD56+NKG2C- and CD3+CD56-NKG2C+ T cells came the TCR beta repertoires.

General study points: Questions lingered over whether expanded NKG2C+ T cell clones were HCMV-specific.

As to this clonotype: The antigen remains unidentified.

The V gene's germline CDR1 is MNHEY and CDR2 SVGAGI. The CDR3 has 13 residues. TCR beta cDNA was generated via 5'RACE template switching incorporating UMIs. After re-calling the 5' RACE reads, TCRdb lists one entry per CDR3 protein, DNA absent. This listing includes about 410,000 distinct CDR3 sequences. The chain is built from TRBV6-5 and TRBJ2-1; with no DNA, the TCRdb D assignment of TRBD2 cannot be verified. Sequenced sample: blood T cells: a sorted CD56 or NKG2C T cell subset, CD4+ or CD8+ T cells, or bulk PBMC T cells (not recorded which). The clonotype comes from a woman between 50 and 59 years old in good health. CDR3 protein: CASGTKGGNEQFF.